This T cell receptor beta chain was obtained from a study of control samples from healthy donors and cancer patients. The CDR3 spans 15 residues. V was cut by 5 bases and J by 0 bases, with 12 bases left in between. Per the germline V gene, CDR1 is MGHDK and CDR2 is SYGVNS. TCRdb keeps only in-frame clones here, not all; method: immunoSEQ multiplex PCR. The table includes around 110,000 clones, 85% to 90% detected once. This TCR came from a woman aged 50 to 65 with colorectal cancer. The gene calls are TRBV25-1 and TRBJ2-3, with D uncertain. Sequenced material: PBMCs. This CDR3 reads CASSPPVGSTDTQYF. CDR3 sequence (DNA): TGTGCCAGCAGTCCTCCCGTGGGGAGCACAGATACGCAGTATTTT.